The 22 T cell receptor beta chains below all came from one sample that was sequenced in a study of blood T cell repertoires in COVID-19. Assay used: immunoSEQ multiplex PCR; TCRdb lists only in-frame clones, some missing. The repertoire consists of over 250,000 clones, with roughly 86% occurring once and the leading ten covering around 0.8%. The sequencing sample was made of peripheral blood. The receptors were gathered from a woman in her twenties or thirties with acute or convalescent COVID-19.

The chain carries TRBV9 and TRBJ2-5, with 9 bases fitting TRBD1. The CDR3 extends over 18 amino acids. V shed 4 bases and J 3 bases; nucleotides not matched to a gene: 16. Germline-derived CDR1 and CDR2 are SGDLS and YYNGEE. The CDR3 DNA sequence: TGTGCCAGCAGCATCACTGGATCGACACGGACAGGGGAAGAGACCCAGTACTTC. Residues: CASSITGSTRTGEETQYF.

This clone was recorded a few times. This chain connects TRBV3-1 (or the pseudogene TRBV3-2) to TRBJ1-1, with TRBD1 as a possible D gene (5 bases). The CDR3 sequence is 15 residues long. The V and J ends lost 3 bases and 2 bases respectively, with 13 bases between them. Germline CDR1 reads LGHDT; CDR2 reads YNNKEL (reference sequence). The chain's CDR3 is CASSQWGGGNTEAFF. The CDR3 DNA reads TGTGCCAGCAGCCAGTGGGGCGGCGGAAACACTGAAGCTTTCTTT.

The gene calls are TRBV30 and TRBJ2-7, with D possibly being TRBD2 (5 bases). Trimming removed 3 bases from V and 2 bases from J, with 14 bases in between. Germline CDR1 and CDR2: GTSNPN and SVGIG (reference sequence). CDR3 size: 14 residues. For the CDR3, the DNA is TGTGCCTGGAGCGTCCTAAGCGGCCCCTACGAGCAGTACTTC. This sequence encodes CAWSVLSGPYEQYF. Supplemented by reference TRBV30 and TRBJ2-7, the full variable domain reads SQTIHQWPATLVQPVGSPLSLECTVEGTSNPNLYWYRQAAGRGLQLLFYSVGIGQISSEVPQNLSASRPQDRQFILSSKKLLLSDSGFYLCAWSVLSGPYEQYFGPGTRLTVT.

The J gene is TRBJ1-4, the V gene TRBV7-2; a weak D match, TRBD1 (6 bases). From germline, CDR1 is SGHTA and CDR2 FQGNSA. V lost 5 bases and J 3 bases, leaving 13 bases between the germline ends. CDR3 size: 15 residues. CDR3 in amino acids: CASSVTGGANEKLFF. CDR3 nucleotides: TGTGCCAGCAGCGTTACGGGGGGCGCTAATGAAAAACTGTTTTTT.

The rearrangement uses TRBV30 and TRBJ1-1, with TRBD1 identical over 7 bases. Trimming removed 5 bases from V and 0 bases from J; junction bases left unmatched: 0. CDR1 GTSNPN and CDR2 SVGIG come from the germline V gene (reference sequence). CDR3 size: 12 residues. CDR3 nucleotides: TGTGCCTGGGACAGGGTGAACACTGAAGCTTTCTTT. Its translation is CAWDRVNTEAFF.

The CDR3 coding sequence is TGTGCCAGCAGTTACTCTCTGGTCAGGGCGCAAGAGACCCAGTACTTC. Its translation is CASSYSLVRAQETQYF. The chain links TRBV6-2 or TRBV6-3 to TRBJ2-5; D may be TRBD1 (5 bases). The CDR3 has 16 residues. Germline V lookup: CDR1 MNHEY, CDR2 SVGEGT. The V end was cut by 0 bases, the J end by 2 bases, with 13 bases between.

The chain is built from TRBV13 and TRBJ1-4; TRBD1 matches 7 bases. Germline V gene data show CDR1 as PRHDT and CDR2 as FYEKMQ (reference sequence). This CDR3 is built from 14 residues. V trimming: 3 bases; J trimming: 7 bases; junction bases outside the gene matches: 5. The CDR3 is CASSLTGNGEKLFF. CDR3 bases: TGTGCCAGCAGCTTGACAGGGAATGGTGAAAAACTGTTTTTT.

The chain combines TRBV10-1 with TRBJ2-1; 12 nucleotides line up with TRBD2. Germline CDR1 and CDR2: WNHNN and SYGVQD (reference sequence). Trimming at V came to 5 bases and at J to 9 bases, leaving 11 bases not matched to a gene. The CDR3 sequence is 16 residues long. The CDR3 DNA sequence: TGCGCCAGCAGTAGGGGTTCTAGCGGGAGGGCCAGTGAGCAGTTCTTC. Amino acids: CASSRGSSGRASEQFF.

J is TRBJ2-5 and V is TRBV5-1; TRBD2 aligns across 7 bases. Germline V gene lookup returns CDR1 SGHRS and CDR2 YFSETQ. The CDR3 spans 17 residues. V dropped 0 bases and J dropped 0; count of bases not matched to a gene: 8. CDR3 sequence: CASSLGTTSVNQETQYF. DNA for the CDR3: TGCGCCAGCAGCTTGGGGACCACTAGCGTAAACCAAGAGACCCAGTACTTC.

The rearrangement links TRBV10-3 to TRBJ2-2, with a weak D call TRBD2 (5 bases). CDR3 length equals 15 residues. Germline V gene sequence: CDR1 ENHRY, CDR2 SYGVKD. V lost 6 bases, J lost 0 bases, and 11 bases lay in between. CDR3 sequence (DNA): TGTGCCATCAGCGCGGGCGGCCCGAACACCGGGGAGCTGTTTTTT. It specifies CAISAGGPNTGELFF.

V usage is TRBV6-5 and J usage is TRBJ2-3, with 11 bases fitting TRBD1. Germline CDR1 reads MNHEY; CDR2 reads SVGAGI. The CDR3 totals 15 residues. V lost 5 bases and J lost 3; bases outside the gene matches: 4. This chain's CDR3 is CASSQDRGQTDTQYF. The DNA of the CDR3 is TGTGCCAGCAGTCAGGACAGGGGGCAGACAGATACGCAGTATTTT.

CDR3: CASSKPGQGSSEAFF. CDR3 bases: TGTGCCAGCAGCAAGCCGGGACAGGGTTCGAGTGAAGCTTTCTTT. This chain links TRBV7-6 with TRBJ1-1, with TRBD1 matching over 9 bases. This CDR3 is 15 amino acids long. Looked up from germline, CDR1 is SGHVS and CDR2 is FNYEAQ. V shed 5 bases, J shed 7 bases, and the junction held 11 bases outside the gene matches.

V is TRBV12-3 or TRBV12-4 and J is TRBJ1-1; D not certain. The CDR3 is made up of 12 amino acids. V was cut by 6 bases and J by 11 bases, with 16 bases left in between. The CDR3 DNA is TGTGCCAGCAGCGAACCCCCGGGGAGGGCTTTCTTT. It translates to CASSEPPGRAFF.

This clone came up a few times. CDR3 sequence reads: CASSGDSSLHF. In nucleotides, the CDR3 is TGTGCCAGCAGCGGGGACAGCTCCCTCCACTTT. The chain has TRBV2 and TRBJ1-6; 7 bases are shared with TRBD1. The germline CDR1 and CDR2 sequences are SNHLY and FYNNEI. The CDR3 loop spans 11 amino acids. After removal of 6 bases from V and 14 bases from J, the junction contained 4 bases not matched to a gene. Full variable domain (missing parts from reference TRBV2 and TRBJ1-6): EPEVTQTPSHQVTQMGQEVILRCVPISNHLYFYWYRQILGQKVEFLVSFYNNEISEKSEIFDDQFSVERPDGSNFTLKIRSTKLEDSAMYFCASSGDSSLHFGNGTRLTVT.

The V call is TRBV18, the J call TRBJ2-4, with 7 bases fitting TRBD1. The CDR3 covers 16 residues. V shed 2 bases, J shed 4 bases, and the junction held 8 bases outside the gene matches. Germline CDR1 KGHSH, CDR2 LQKENI. The CDR3 loop is CASSPTPGQPKNIQYF. The CDR3 DNA reads as TGTGCCAGCTCACCAACTCCGGGACAGCCGAAAAACATTCAGTACTTC.

The chain employs TRBV9 and TRBJ1-2; D might be TRBD1 (5 bases). Between the trimmed V and J ends, which lost 5 bases and 3 bases, there was a span of 14 bases. This CDR3 is built from 14 residues. Germline CDR1 SGDLS, CDR2 YYNGEE. The CDR3 loop is CASRNGGDYYGYTF. The CDR3 nucleotides are TGTGCCAGCAGAAATGGGGGGGACTACTATGGCTACACCTTC.

The chain links TRBV5-1 to TRBJ2-1; 13 bases fit TRBD2. The germline V gene encodes CDR1 SGHRS and CDR2 YFSETQ. The CDR3 has 18 residues. The trim removed 3 bases at V and 2 bases at J, leaving 8 bases unmatched. The CDR3 sequence: CASSSTSGGAGTYNEQFF. DNA of the CDR3: TGCGCCAGCAGCTCTACTAGCGGGGGGGCCGGGACCTACAATGAGCAGTTCTTC.

This chain uses TRBV5-1 with TRBJ1-2, with 9 bases that match TRBD1. This CDR3 has 15 amino acids. V shed 1 base, J shed 5 bases, and the junction held 6 bases outside the gene matches. Germline values: CDR1 SGHRS, CDR2 YFSETQ. The CDR3, as DNA: TGCGCCAGCAGCTTGACGGGACAGGGCCAATATGGCTACACCTTC. This sequence encodes CASSLTGQGQYGYTF.

The genes are TRBV4-3 and TRBJ2-7; TRBD1 is a possible D gene (6 bases). Trimming removed 0 bases at V and 6 bases at J, with 15 bases between. Germline V lookup: CDR1 LGHNA, CDR2 YSLEER. CDR3 length: 15 amino acids. In nucleotides, the CDR3 is TGCGCCAGCAGCCAAGAGTGGACAGCCCTCGGCGAGCAGTACTTC. Its translation is CASSQEWTALGEQYF.

The rearrangement uses TRBV11-2 and TRBJ2-2, with D possibly matching TRBD2 (5 bases). Germline-derived CDR1 and CDR2 are SGHAT and FQNNGV. Trimming left V 5 bases short and J 4 bases short, with 14 bases between. The CDR3 runs 15 residues. The CDR3 is CASSREAAGTGELFF. CDR3 DNA sequence: TGTGCCAGCAGCCGAGAGGCGGCGGGCACCGGGGAGCTGTTTTTT.

The rearrangement links TRBV6-5 to TRBJ1-1; D call uncertain. V was clipped by 5 bases and J by 1 base, with 11 bases between them. The CDR3 is 14 residues long. In germline, CDR1 is MNHEY, CDR2 SVGAGI. CDR3 nucleotide sequence: TGTGCCAGCAGTCCCCCAGCGCAGAACACTGAAGCTTTCTTT. Its protein is CASSPPAQNTEAFF.

V usage is TRBV7-9 and J usage is TRBJ1-6; the D is unclear. CDR3 length: 14 residues. CDR1 is SEHNR, CDR2 FQNEAQ, per germline (reference sequence). V was clipped by 1 base and J by 7 bases, with 8 bases between them. The CDR3 spells CASSLGTENSPLHF. CDR3 sequence (DNA): TGTGCCAGCAGCTTAGGCACAGAGAATTCACCCCTCCACTTT.